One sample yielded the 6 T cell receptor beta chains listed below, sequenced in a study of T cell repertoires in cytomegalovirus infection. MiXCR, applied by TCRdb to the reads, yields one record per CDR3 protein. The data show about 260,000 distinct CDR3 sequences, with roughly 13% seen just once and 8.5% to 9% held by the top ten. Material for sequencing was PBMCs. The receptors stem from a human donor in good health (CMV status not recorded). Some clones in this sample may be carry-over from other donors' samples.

The CDR3 reads CASSQQGSRGNTIYF. As DNA, the CDR3 is TGTGCCAGCAGCCAACAGGGGTCGCGTGGAAACACCATATATTTT. V gene TRBV3-1 combines with J gene TRBJ1-3; possibly TRBD1 for D (6 bases). Germline CDR1 LGHDT, CDR2 YNNKEL (reference sequence). Deletions cut 2 bases from V and 3 bases from J, with 11 bases between. The CDR3 is 15 amino acids.

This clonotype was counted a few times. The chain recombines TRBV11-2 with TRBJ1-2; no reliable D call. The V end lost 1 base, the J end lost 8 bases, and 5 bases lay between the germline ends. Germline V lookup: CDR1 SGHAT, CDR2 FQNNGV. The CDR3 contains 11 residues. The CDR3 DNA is TGTGCCAGCAGCTTAGGCACGGGCTACACCTTC. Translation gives CASSLGTGYTF.

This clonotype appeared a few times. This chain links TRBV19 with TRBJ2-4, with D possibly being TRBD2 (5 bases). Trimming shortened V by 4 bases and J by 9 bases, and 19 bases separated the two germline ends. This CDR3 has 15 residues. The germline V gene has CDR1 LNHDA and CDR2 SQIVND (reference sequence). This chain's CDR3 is CASSKHTDSPTIQYF. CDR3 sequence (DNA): TGTGCCAGTAGTAAGCACACGGACTCCCCCACCATTCAGTACTTC.

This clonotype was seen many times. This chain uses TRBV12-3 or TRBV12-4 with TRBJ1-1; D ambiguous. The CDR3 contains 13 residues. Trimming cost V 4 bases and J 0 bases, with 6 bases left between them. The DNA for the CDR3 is TGTGCCAGCAGTTACGGTCTGAACACTGAAGCTTTCTTT. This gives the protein CASSYGLNTEAFF.

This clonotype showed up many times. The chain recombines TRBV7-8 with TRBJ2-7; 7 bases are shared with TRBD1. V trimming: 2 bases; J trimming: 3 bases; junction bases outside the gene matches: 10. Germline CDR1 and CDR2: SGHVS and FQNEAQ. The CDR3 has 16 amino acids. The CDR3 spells CASSLSPGTVFYEQYF. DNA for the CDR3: TGTGCCAGCAGCTTATCTCCCGGGACAGTATTCTACGAGCAGTACTTC.

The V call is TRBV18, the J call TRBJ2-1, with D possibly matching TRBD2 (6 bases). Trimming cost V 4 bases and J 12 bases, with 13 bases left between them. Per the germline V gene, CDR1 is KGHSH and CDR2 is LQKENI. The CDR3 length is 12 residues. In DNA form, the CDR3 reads TGTGCCAGCTCACGAATTAGCGGTTGGCAGTTCTTC. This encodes CASSRISGWQFF.